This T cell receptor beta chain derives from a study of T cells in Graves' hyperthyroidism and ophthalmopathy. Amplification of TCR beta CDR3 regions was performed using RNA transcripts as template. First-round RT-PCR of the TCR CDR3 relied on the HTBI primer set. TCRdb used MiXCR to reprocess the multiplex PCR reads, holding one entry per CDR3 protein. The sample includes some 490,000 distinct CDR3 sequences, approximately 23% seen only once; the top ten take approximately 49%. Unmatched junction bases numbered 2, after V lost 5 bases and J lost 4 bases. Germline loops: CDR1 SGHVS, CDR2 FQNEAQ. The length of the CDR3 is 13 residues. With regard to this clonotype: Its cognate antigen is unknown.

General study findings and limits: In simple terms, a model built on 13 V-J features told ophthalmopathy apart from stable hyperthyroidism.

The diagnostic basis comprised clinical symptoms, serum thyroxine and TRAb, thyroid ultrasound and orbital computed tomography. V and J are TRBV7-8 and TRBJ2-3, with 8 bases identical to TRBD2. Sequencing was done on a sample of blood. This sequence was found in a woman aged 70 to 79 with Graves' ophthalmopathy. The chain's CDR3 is CASSRGGSDTQYF. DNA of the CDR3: TGTGCCAGCAGCCGGGGGGGGTCAGATACGCAGTATTTT.